These 30 T cell receptor beta chains came from one sample sequenced in a study of OX40 agonist ivuxolimab in advanced cancers. Here immunoSEQ multiplex PCR was the method, and the copy in TCRdb shows in-frame clones only, minus some. Of tens of thousands of clones in the sample, roughly 80% were seen once. The material was CD4+ or CD8+ T cells sorted from blood, obtained in a trial of the OX40 agonist ivuxolimab. These receptors were collected from an adult with an advanced solid tumor such as melanoma, head and neck, liver or kidney cancer.

The chain links TRBV29-1 to TRBJ1-2; perhaps TRBD1 as D (5 bases). This CDR3 contains 13 residues. Germline V gene sequence: CDR1 SQVTM, CDR2 ANQGSEA. V dropped 6 bases and J dropped 2 bases, with 13 bases sitting between them. The CDR3 sequence: CSVTKGENYGYTF. CDR3 DNA: TGCAGCGTCACGAAAGGGGAAAACTATGGCTACACCTTC. Drawing the rest from reference TRBV29-1 and TRBJ1-2, the complete variable domain is SAVISQKPSRDICQRGTSLTIQCQVDSQVTMMFWYRQQPGQSLTLIATANQGSEATYESGFVIDKFPISRPNLTFSTLTVSNMSPEDSSIYLCSVTKGENYGYTFGSGTRLTVV.

V gene TRBV4-2 combines with J gene TRBJ1-3; D not resolved. V was clipped by 0 bases and J by 5 bases, with 11 bases between them. Germline V gene sequence: CDR1 LGHNA, CDR2 YNFKEQ. The CDR3 is made up of 15 amino acids. The CDR3 is CASSQDTYQRNTIYF. The CDR3 DNA reads as TGTGCCAGCAGCCAAGATACTTATCAGAGAAACACCATATATTTT.

This clone was recorded a few times. The V call is TRBV7-2, the J call TRBJ1-2; TRBD1 matches 9 bases. This CDR3 is built from 14 residues. J lost 5 bases, V lost 5 bases, and 6 bases had no gene match. Germline V gene data show CDR1 as SGHTA and CDR2 as FQGNSA. CDR3 sequence: CASSPGTGPYGYTF. The CDR3 nucleotides are TGTGCCAGCAGCCCCGGGACAGGGCCGTATGGCTACACCTTC.

The rearrangement uses TRBV7-2 and TRBJ2-4; D may be TRBD1 (6 bases). With 4 bases removed from V and 7 bases from J, the gap between germline ends came to 14 bases. Germline V gene lookup returns CDR1 SGHTA and CDR2 FQGNSA. This CDR3 is built from 14 residues. This CDR3 is CASSSTGLWNIQYF. CDR3 bases: TGTGCCAGCAGCTCAACAGGGCTGTGGAACATTCAGTACTTC.

The chain links TRBV19 to TRBJ2-7, with 8 positions matching TRBD2. The CDR3 is 16 residues long. The trim removed 1 base at V and 4 bases at J, leaving 9 bases unmatched. CDR1 is LNHDA, CDR2 SQIVND, per germline (reference sequence). The CDR3 DNA is TGTGCCAGTAGTATAGGACCCGGGGGGGCCGAATACGAGCAGTACTTC. Its protein product is CASSIGPGGAEYEQYF.

The V call is TRBV4-3, the J call TRBJ2-1, with 8 nucleotides matching TRBD1. The CDR3 totals 16 residues. In germline, CDR1 is LGHNA, CDR2 YSLEER. V trimming: 1 base; J trimming: 4 bases; junction bases outside the gene matches: 6. The CDR3 is CASSQGTGNTYNEQFF. The CDR3 bases are TGCGCCAGCAGCCAAGGGACAGGGAATACATACAATGAGCAGTTCTTC.

J is TRBJ1-2 and V is TRBV5-6; a weak D match, TRBD1 (5 bases). The CDR3 spans 15 residues. CDR1 and CDR2 from the germline V gene are SGHDT and YYEEEE. V lost 0 bases, J lost 2 bases, and 11 bases lay in between. The CDR3 region is CASSLASGENYGYTF. Written as DNA, the CDR3 is TGTGCCAGCAGCTTGGCGTCGGGGGAGAACTATGGCTACACCTTC.

The chain carries TRBV2 and TRBJ1-1; D gene ambiguous. CDR1 and CDR2 from the germline V gene are SNHLY and FYNNEI. V dropped 3 bases and J dropped 6 bases, with 8 bases sitting between them. The CDR3 consists of 12 residues. CDR3 amino acids: CASSDSVAEAFF. CDR3 nucleotides: TGTGCCAGCAGTGATTCAGTCGCTGAAGCTTTCTTT.

V usage is TRBV5-1 and J usage is TRBJ2-7; 15 nucleotides agree with TRBD2. The CDR3 loop spans 16 amino acids. J was trimmed by 3 bases and V by 5 bases; bases with no gene match: 6. Germline V gene sequence: CDR1 SGHRS, CDR2 YFSETQ. The CDR3 DNA reads TGCGCCAGCAGACCCGGGACTAGCGGGGGGTTCTACGAGCAGTACGTC. Encoded protein: CASRPGTSGGFYEQYV.

This chain uses TRBV2 with TRBJ1-3; D uncertain. Per germline, CDR1 SNHLY and CDR2 FYNNEI. The CDR3 runs 14 residues. V lost 5 bases to trimming and J lost 0 bases, with 8 bases between them. The DNA for the CDR3 is TGTGCCAGCAGTCCAATTAGCTCTGGAAACACCATATATTTT. Its translation is CASSPISSGNTIYF.

CDR3 sequence (DNA): TGTGCCAGCAGCTTAGGGGACAGGGTCCTTTTGTACTTC. This codes for CASSLGDRVLLYF. The chain uses TRBV7-2 and TRBJ2-5, with 9 bases matching TRBD1. Trimming took 1 base from V and 13 from J; bases not matched to a gene: 7. The germline V gene has CDR1 SGHTA and CDR2 FQGNSA. This CDR3 has 13 residues.

This sequence joins TRBV9 and TRBJ2-3; 8 bases are shared with TRBD2. Trimming at V came to 4 bases and at J to 4 bases, leaving 11 bases not matched to a gene. The CDR3 runs 16 residues. Germline V CDR1 and CDR2: SGDLS, YYNGEE. CDR3 in amino acids: CASSPRTSLAADTQYF. The CDR3 bases are TGTGCCAGCAGCCCTCGGACTAGCCTTGCCGCAGATACGCAGTATTTT.

The rearrangement uses TRBV6-5 and TRBJ1-2; D unresolved. Between the trimmed V and J ends, which lost 0 bases and 2 bases, there was a span of 7 bases. The CDR3 is 14 residues long. Looked up from germline, CDR1 is MNHEY and CDR2 is SVGAGI. The CDR3 here is CASSYSGENYGYTF. CDR3 DNA sequence: TGTGCCAGCAGTTACTCAGGAGAGAACTATGGCTACACCTTC.

This chain links TRBV28 with TRBJ1-1, with 8 bases fitting TRBD1. The CDR3 is 15 residues long. Germline CDR1 is MDHEN and CDR2 is SYDVKM. The trim removed 1 base at V and 4 bases at J, leaving 5 bases unmatched. CDR3 region: CASSLLTQGGTEAFF. In DNA form, the CDR3 reads TGTGCCAGCAGTTTATTGACACAGGGGGGCACTGAAGCTTTCTTT.

The V and J genes are TRBV29-1 and TRBJ1-4, with no clear D. V was pared by 7 bases and J by 5 bases, with 5 bases between. The CDR3 is made up of 10 amino acids. Germline V gives CDR1 SQVTM, CDR2 ANQGSEA. CDR3 in DNA: TGCAGCGCACTAAATGAAAAACTGTTTTTT. It encodes CSALNEKLFF.

The CDR3 reads CASSLGEGPNEKLFF. The CDR3 bases are TGTGCCAGCAGTCTCGGAGAGGGCCCTAATGAAAAACTGTTTTTT. The V and J genes are TRBV2 and TRBJ1-4; D ambiguous. Germline V CDR1 and CDR2: SNHLY, FYNNEI. Trimming shortened V by 5 bases and J by 3 bases, and 13 bases separated the two germline ends. The CDR3 is made up of 15 amino acids.

This chain links TRBV4-2 with TRBJ2-5, with D perhaps matching TRBD1 (7 bases). CDR3 size: 16 residues. Germline CDR1 and CDR2: LGHNA and YNFKEQ. Trimming pared 0 bases from V and 4 bases from J, leaving 15 bases between. The CDR3 nucleotides read TGTGCCAGCAGCCAAGATACCCAGGGGGGCGTAGAGACCCAGTACTTC. Translation: CASSQDTQGGVETQYF.

This chain links TRBV7-8 with TRBJ1-2, with D possibly TRBD1 on 5 matching bases. Germline V lookup: CDR1 SGHVS, CDR2 FQNEAQ. The CDR3 extends over 15 amino acids. The V end lost 0 bases, the J end lost 2 bases, and 10 bases lay between the germline ends. This chain's CDR3 is CASSLAREVNYGYTF. CDR3 nucleotides: TGTGCCAGCAGCTTAGCCAGGGAAGTGAACTATGGCTACACCTTC.

The CDR3 here is CASSSLGLAPRYQETQYF. For the CDR3, the DNA is TGTGCCAGCAGTTCTTTGGGACTAGCGCCTCGGTACCAAGAGACCCAGTACTTC. The chain is built from TRBV28 and TRBJ2-5, with 10 bases aligning to TRBD2. Germline CDR1 is MDHEN and CDR2 is SYDVKM. This CDR3 is 18 amino acids long. With V trimmed by 4 bases and J by 0 bases, 11 bases remained unmatched.

The V call is TRBV10-1, the J call TRBJ2-5; D is ambiguous. Germline loops: CDR1 WNHNN, CDR2 SYGVQD (reference sequence). This CDR3 spans 13 amino acids. V lost 3 bases and J lost 1, with 6 bases in between. The CDR3, as DNA: TGCGCCAGCAGTGAAGGCAGCCAAGAGACCCAGTACTTC. This translates into CASSEGSQETQYF.

The rearrangement joins TRBV4-3 to TRBJ2-3, with D possibly TRBD1 on 5 matching bases. Germline CDR1 LGHNA, CDR2 YSLEER. This CDR3 region has 15 residues. V was trimmed by 0 bases and J by 3 bases, leaving 10 bases between them. CDR3 residues: CASSQEFRETDTQYF. CDR3 DNA sequence: TGCGCCAGCAGCCAAGAGTTCAGGGAAACAGATACGCAGTATTTT.

This clone was counted between two and nine times. In DNA form, the CDR3 reads TGTGCCAGTAGTATTGGCAGAGGGAGCAATCAGCCCCAGCATTTT. Amino acids: CASSIGRGSNQPQHF. The rearrangement joins TRBV19 to TRBJ1-5, with D unclear. V lost 3 bases and J 1 base, leaving 10 bases between the germline ends. From germline, CDR1 is LNHDA and CDR2 SQIVND (reference sequence). The CDR3 length is 15 residues.

V and J are TRBV14 and TRBJ2-5; D is possibly TRBD2 (6 bases). Trimming stripped 1 base from V and 3 bases from J, with 15 bases between. Germline V lookup: CDR1 SGHDN, CDR2 FVKESK. The CDR3 covers 16 residues. CDR3 sequence: CASSQVGLHRKETQYF. CDR3 DNA sequence: TGTGCCAGCAGCCAAGTTGGACTACACCGCAAAGAGACCCAGTACTTC.

A single count supports this clone. The chain combines TRBV28 with TRBJ2-7, with D perhaps TRBD1 (6 bases). This CDR3 has 18 amino acids. Trimming cost V 6 bases and J 3 bases, with 27 bases left between them. Germline CDR1 reads MDHEN; CDR2 reads SYDVKM. The CDR3, as DNA: TGTGCCAGCAGACAGTTCCTAAGGGGTTCGGCAGGGGACTACGAGCAGTACTTC. This translates into CASRQFLRGSAGDYEQYF.

The gene calls are TRBV5-4 and TRBJ2-3, with 7 bases identical to TRBD1. The junction had 7 bases not matched to a gene; V was cut back by 10 bases and J by 2 bases. From germline, CDR1 is SGHNT and CDR2 YYREEE (reference sequence). The CDR3 consists of 13 residues. Written as DNA, the CDR3 is TGTGCCTCCCGGACAGGATTCACAGATACGCAGTATTTT. This encodes CASRTGFTDTQYF.

The genes are TRBV7-2 and TRBJ1-6; D ambiguous. The V end was cut by 8 bases, the J end by 10 bases, with 18 bases between. The germline V gene encodes CDR1 SGHTA and CDR2 FQGNSA. This CDR3 comprises 14 residues. The CDR3: CASGLGEGGSPLHF. CDR3 nucleotides: TGTGCCAGCGGGCTCGGGGAAGGAGGCTCACCCCTCCACTTT.

This clone has more than one count but fewer than ten. CDR3 sequence reads: CASGPTTGVRDTEAFF. CDR3 coding DNA: TGTGCTAGTGGCCCTACGACAGGGGTACGGGACACTGAAGCTTTCTTT. The chain has TRBV12-5 and TRBJ1-1, with 8 bases matching TRBD1. Germline CDR1 is LGHNT and CDR2 is FRNRAP. V dropped 6 bases and J dropped 3; count of bases not matched to a gene: 12. The CDR3 runs to 16 residues.

CDR3 region: CASSSGGTSGRTGELFF. DNA for the CDR3: TGCGCCAGCAGCTCCGGGGGGACTAGCGGGCGCACCGGGGAGCTGTTTTTT. The rearrangement joins TRBV5-1 to TRBJ2-2; 12 positions agree with TRBD2. Germline V lookup: CDR1 SGHRS, CDR2 YFSETQ. V was clipped by 3 bases and J by 4 bases; unmatched bases: 7. This CDR3 region has 17 residues.

The V call is TRBV6-6, the J call TRBJ1-5; D gene ambiguous. This CDR3 is built from 12 residues. In germline, CDR1 is MNHNY, CDR2 SVGAGI (reference sequence). Trimming removed 7 bases at V and 9 bases at J, with 13 bases between. CDR3 in amino acids: CASTQTAGPQHF. Here the CDR3 DNA reads TGTGCCAGCACCCAAACGGCAGGGCCCCAGCATTTT.

The chain uses TRBV5-4 and TRBJ2-3; possible D gene TRBD1, 6 bases. Trimming took 2 bases from V and 1 from J, leaving 8 bases between them. The CDR3 is 14 amino acids. Germline CDR1 and CDR2: SGHNT and YYREEE (reference sequence). DNA of the CDR3: TGTGCCAGCAGCTTTGGACAGCGCACAGATACGCAGTATTTT. Its protein product is CASSFGQRTDTQYF.